These 9 T cell receptor beta chains share one sample of origin, sequenced in a study of shared clonotypes between healthy human individuals. CD45RO-negative cells were positively selected for CCR7, leaving out terminally differentiated effector memory CD45RA+ cells. Some clones are missing from TCRdb's copy, which holds only in-frame ones; the method was immunoSEQ multiplex PCR. The sample consists of roughly 550,000 clones, nearly 97% of them appearing once. Sequencing was performed on naive CD8+ T cells sorted from blood. These receptors were obtained from a woman aged 25 to 39 in good health.

This chain uses TRBV7-9 with TRBJ1-1; maybe TRBD1 (6 bases). The V end was cut by 4 bases, the J end by 3 bases, with 12 bases between. Germline assignment: CDR1 SEHNR and CDR2 FQNEAQ (reference sequence). The CDR3 is 14 residues long. In nucleotides, the CDR3 is TGTGCCAGCAGCTGGAAGGGGGAGTACACTGAAGCTTTCTTT. As protein: CASSWKGEYTEAFF. The full variable domain, in which reference TRBV7-9 and TRBJ1-1 provide the parts outside the CDR3, is DTGVSQNPRHKITKRGQNVTFRCDPISEHNRLYWYRQTLGQGPEFLTYFQNEAQLEKSRLLSDRFSAERPKGSFSTLEIQRTEQGDSAMYLCASSWKGEYTEAFFGQGTRLTVV.

The chain links TRBV27 to TRBJ2-3; 8 bases are shared with TRBD2. V gave up 3 bases and J gave up 1 base; unmatched junction bases: 3. Germline lookup yields CDR1 MNHEY and CDR2 SMNVEV (reference sequence). This CDR3 contains 15 residues. CDR3: CASSLGTRGTDTQYF. DNA for the CDR3: TGTGCCAGCAGTTTGGGGACTAGAGGCACAGATACGCAGTATTTT.

The chain links TRBV13 to TRBJ2-5, with 8 nucleotides matching TRBD1. This CDR3 region has 14 residues. The ends lost 3 bases at V and 2 bases at J; junction bases unmatched: 2. Germline CDR1 PRHDT, CDR2 FYEKMQ (reference sequence). The CDR3 loop is CASSFRGPQETQYF. CDR3 DNA: TGTGCCAGCAGCTTCAGGGGGCCACAAGAGACCCAGTACTTC.

This clone occurred a few times. The sample carries other DNA sequences with the same CDR3. The V and J genes are TRBV28 and TRBJ2-5; D unclear. The DNA end favors TRBJ2-7, so the J call may be wrong. Looked up from germline, CDR1 is MDHEN and CDR2 is SYDVKM. This CDR3 contains 11 residues. The CDR3: CASSLDYEQYF. The CDR3 region has the DNA TGTGCCAGCAGTTTAGATTACGAGCAGTACTTC.

In DNA form, the CDR3 reads TGTGCCAGCACCGACAGGGGCTACGAGCAGTACTTC. Its protein is CASTDRGYEQYF. This chain connects TRBV4-2 to TRBJ2-7; TRBD1 aligns across 8 bases. Unmatched junction bases numbered 2, after V lost 7 bases and J lost 3 bases. The CDR3 runs to 12 residues. Looked up from germline, CDR1 is LGHNA and CDR2 is YNFKEQ.

The chain joins TRBV5-5 to TRBJ1-2; D call uncertain. V was pared by 7 bases and J by 4 bases, with 14 bases between. CDR1 SGHKS and CDR2 YYEKEE come from the germline V gene (reference sequence). The CDR3 spans 13 residues. CDR3 sequence: CASEEGAGYGYTF. The CDR3 bases are TGTGCCAGCGAGGAGGGTGCGGGCTATGGCTACACCTTC.

The chain carries TRBV7-6 and TRBJ2-7, with 7 nucleotides matching TRBD1. The CDR3 runs to 12 residues. J gave up 4 bases and V 6 bases, and 3 bases lay outside the gene matches. CDR1 is SGHVS and CDR2 is FNYEAQ in the germline V gene. CDR3 nucleotide sequence: TGTGCCAGCAGTCCGACAGGGTACGAGCAGTACTTC. This encodes CASSPTGYEQYF.

CDR3 DNA sequence: TGTGCCTGGGACCCAGGGGGCACCTCCTACGAGCAGTACTTC. Its protein is CAWDPGGTSYEQYF. The V call is TRBV30, the J call TRBJ2-7; the match to TRBD1 covers 8 bases. Germline-derived CDR1 and CDR2 are GTSNPN and SVGIG (reference sequence). Trimming took 5 bases from V and 0 from J; bases not matched to a gene: 6. The length of the CDR3 is 14 residues. Drawing the rest from reference TRBV30 and TRBJ2-7, the complete variable domain is SQTIHQWPATLVQPVGSPLSLECTVEGTSNPNLYWYRQAAGRGLQLLFYSVGIGQISSEVPQNLSASRPQDRQFILSSKKLLLSDSGFYLCAWDPGGTSYEQYFGPGTRLTVT.

The rearrangement joins TRBV28 to TRBJ2-1; the D is unclear. This CDR3 comprises 14 residues. Trimming cost V 5 bases and J 4 bases, with 12 bases left between them. Looked up from germline, CDR1 is MDHEN and CDR2 is SYDVKM. The CDR3 protein is CASSDFTSYNEQFF. As DNA, the CDR3 is TGTGCCAGCAGTGACTTTACTTCGTACAATGAGCAGTTCTTC.